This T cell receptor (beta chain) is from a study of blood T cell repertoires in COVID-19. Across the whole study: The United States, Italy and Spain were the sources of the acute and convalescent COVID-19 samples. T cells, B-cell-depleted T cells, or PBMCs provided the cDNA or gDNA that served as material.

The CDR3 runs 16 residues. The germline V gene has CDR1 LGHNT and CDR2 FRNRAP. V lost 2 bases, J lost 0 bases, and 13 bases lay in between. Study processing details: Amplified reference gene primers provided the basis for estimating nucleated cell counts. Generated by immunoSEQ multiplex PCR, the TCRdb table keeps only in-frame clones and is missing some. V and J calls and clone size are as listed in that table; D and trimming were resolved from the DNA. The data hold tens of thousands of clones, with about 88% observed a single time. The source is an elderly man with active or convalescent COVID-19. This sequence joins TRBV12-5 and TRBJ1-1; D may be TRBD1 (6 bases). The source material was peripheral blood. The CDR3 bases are TGTGCTAGTGGTTTGTACCGGGGGGCGGTGAACACTGAAGCTTTCTTT. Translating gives CASGLYRGAVNTEAFF.